Listed below are T cell receptor beta chains from one sample, sequenced in a study of T cells after yellow fever vaccination. TCRdb fed the 5' RACE reads into MiXCR, producing one record per CDR3 protein. The sample holds some 600,000 distinct CDR3 sequences, approximately 16% seen once. The sample in question was PBMCs, obtained less than 6 days after the first yellow fever vaccination. The receptors shown here come from a man aged 18 to 29 who received the YFV17D yellow fever vaccine. Both conserved end residues are part of each CDR3. A D gene is named only where the DNA matches it firmly. Clone size, where shown, is once, few, many, or a class for clones that have expanded.

TRBV7-2	TRBJ2-2	TRBD2	.	TGTGCCAGCAGCTTAGCAGGGATTCTAGCGGGGGGACGAACTGACGGGGAGCTGTTTTTT	CASSLAGILAGGRTDGELFF
TRBV27	TRBJ1-1	.	.	TGTGCCAGCAGTTTAGTGTGGTACGGTGAAGCTTTCTTT	CASSLVWYGEAFF
TRBV7-9	TRBJ1-1	.	few	TGTGCCAGCAGTCCCAGCGAAGCTTTCTTT	CASSPSEAFF
TRBV11-2	TRBJ2-5	.	.	TGTGCCAGCAGCCCAGGACTACTATGGGGGACCCAGTACTTC	CASSPGLLWGTQYF
TRBV6-1	TRBJ2-3	TRBD2	few	TGTGCCAGCAGGTGGAGCGGGGGGGCAACAGATACGCAGTATTTT	CASRWSGGATDTQYF
TRBV7-2	TRBJ2-5	.	few	TGTGCCAGCAGCTATACGCCAGGGATCCAAGAGACCCAGTACTTC	CASSYTPGIQETQYF
TRBV27	TRBJ2-7	.	few	TGTGCCAGCAGTTTGAGCGACCCCTCCTACGAGCAGTACTTC	CASSLSDPSYEQYF
TRBV24-1	TRBJ2-1	.	.	TGTGCCACCAGTGAGACAGGACTCTACAATGAGCAGTTCTTC	CATSETGLYNEQFF
TRBV7-2	TRBJ2-5	.	few	TGTGCCAGCAGCTTAAATGGTGAACGGGAGACCCAGTACTTC	CASSLNGERETQYF
TRBV11-2	TRBJ2-5	.	.	TGTGCCAGCAGCCGAAGGGCTGTGGGCGGGACCCAAGAGACCCAGTACTTC	CASSRRAVGGTQETQYF
TRBV25-1	TRBJ1-5	.	few	TGTGCCAGCAGTGAGTCCGGGACACATCTCGCGCCCCAGCATTTT	CASSESGTHLAPQHF
TRBV28	TRBJ1-5	.	.	TGTGCCAGCAGCGGTGGGGCCACCAATCAGCCCCAGCATTTT	CASSGGATNQPQHF
TRBV7-8	TRBJ1-5	.	few	TGTCCCAGCAGCTTCGTTAGCAATCAGCCCCAGCATTTT	CPSSFVSNQPQHF
TRBV10-3	TRBJ2-3	TRBD2	.	TGTGCCATCAGGACTTTGGGGGCTAGCGGGGGGAGCACAGATACGCAGTATTTT	CAIRTLGASGGSTDTQYF
TRBV5-1	TRBJ1-6	TRBD1	.	TGCGCCAGCAGCGGGACAGGTGATAATTCACCCCTCCACTTT	CASSGTGDNSPLHF
TRBV7-9	TRBJ1-6	.	.	TGTGCCAGCAGCCGGGGGAGGGCCTCCAATTCACCCCTCCACTTT	CASSRGRASNSPLHF
TRBV20-1	TRBJ2-2	.	few	TGCAGTGCTAGGGTCAGTTCGAACACCGGGGAGCTGTTTTTT	CSARVSSNTGELFF
TRBV11-2	TRBJ2-1	.	.	TGTGCCAGCAGCTTAGTCCAGGAGCTCTCGCAGTTCTTC	CASSLVQELSQFF
TRBV12-3/TRBV12-4	TRBJ1-1	.	few	TGTGCCAGCAGGGGGGGACGGGGTAGCGCTGAAGCTTTCTTT	CASRGGRGSAEAFF
TRBV27	TRBJ1-2	TRBD1	.	TGTGCCAGCAGCGACAGGGGAGGATTTGGCTACACCTTC	CASSDRGGFGYTF
TRBV12-5	TRBJ2-7	.	few	TGTGCTAGTGGTTTGGTACCGACAGTAATTCATTGCTACGAGCAGTACTTC	CASGLVPTVIHCYEQYF
TRBV7-9	TRBJ2-5	.	few	TGTGCCAGCAGCTTAGGTGATCTCCAAGAGACCCAGTACTTC	CASSLGDLQETQYF
TRBV9	TRBJ1-5	.	.	TGTGCCAGCAGCGTATCGGGGGGTCAGCCCCAGCATTTT	CASSVSGGQPQHF
TRBV6-5	TRBJ2-6	.	many	TGTGCCAGCCATACCGGCGGGGTCTCTGGGGCCAACGTCCTGACTTTC	CASHTGGVSGANVLTF
TRBV29-1	TRBJ2-5	.	.	TGCAGCGTTGCTTTTCGGGGCCTGGGGGAGACCCAGTACTTC	CSVAFRGLGETQYF
TRBV4-3	TRBJ2-5	TRBD1	.	TGCGCCAGCAGTCCGGGACAGGGGGATTTGGAGACCCAGTACTTC	CASSPGQGDLETQYF
TRBV7-2	TRBJ2-2	.	many	TGTGCCAGCAGCGACGGGACGGGCTACACCGGGGAGCTGTTTTTT	CASSDGTGYTGELFF
TRBV5-1	TRBJ1-2	.	.	TGCGCCAGCAGCACCACTAACTATGGCTACACCTTC	CASSTTNYGYTF
TRBV19	TRBJ2-7	TRBD1	.	TGTGCCAGTAGTATGGGGACAGGACCTCCCTACGAGCAGTACTTC	CASSMGTGPPYEQYF
TRBV11-2	TRBJ2-1	TRBD1	.	TGTGCCAGCAGCACAGGACAGGGTTTCTACAATGAGCAGTTCTTC	CASSTGQGFYNEQFF
TRBV27	TRBJ1-1	TRBD1	few	TGTGCCAGCAGTTTAAAACCGAGGGGGCCGGCTTTCTTT	CASSLKPRGPAFF
TRBV7-2	TRBJ1-2	TRBD1	few	TGTGCCAGCAGCATGGGACAGCGCTATGGCTACACCTTC	CASSMGQRYGYTF
TRBV20-1	TRBJ2-7	.	few	TGCAGTGCTAGTCCTCATGACAGGCCACGGGACTTC	CSASPHDRPRDF
TRBV18	TRBJ2-2	.	few	TGTGCCAGCTCACCCGGCTGGGGCCCCGGGGAGCTGTTTTTT	CASSPGWGPGELFF
TRBV3-1	TRBJ1-6	.	.	TGTGCCAGCAGACTCGGGACTTCACCCCTCCACTTT	CASRLGTSPLHF
TRBV7-8	TRBJ2-5	.	few	TGTGCCAGCAGCTTAGTAGGGGTCCAAGAGACCCAGTACTTC	CASSLVGVQETQYF
TRBV12-3/TRBV12-4	TRBJ1-1	.	few	TGTGCCAGCAGTTTATGGGGGGGCACTGAAGCTTTCTTT	CASSLWGGTEAFF
TRBV20-1	TRBJ2-2	TRBD1	many	TGCAGTGCTAGTAACAGGGGCACCGGGGAGCTGTTTTTT	CSASNRGTGELFF
TRBV20-1	TRBJ2-7	.	few	TGCAGTGCTCAAGACCGGGACAAGAGCTCCTACGAGCAGTACTTC	CSAQDRDKSSYEQYF
TRBV4-1	TRBJ1-5	.	.	TGCGCCAGCAGCCAAGTTTATGTGGGGCAAAGGAATCAGCCCCAGCATTTT	CASSQVYVGQRNQPQHF
TRBV7-9	TRBJ1-2	TRBD1	few	TGTGCCAGCAGCCTAGCGGGACAGTACCATGGCTACACCTTC	CASSLAGQYHGYTF
TRBV5-5	TRBJ2-4	.	.	TGTGCCAGCAGCTTGGTAGATCCGAACATTCAGTACTTC	CASSLVDPNIQYF
TRBV12-5	TRBJ2-7	TRBD1	few	TGTGCTAGTGGTGTACCCACAGGGGGCCGTTCCTACGAGCAGTACTTC	CASGVPTGGRSYEQYF
TRBV30	TRBJ2-7	TRBD1	few	TGTGCCTGGAGTGTCGGGACAGGGACTTACGAGCAGTACTTC	CAWSVGTGTYEQYF
TRBV3-1	TRBJ2-5	TRBD2	many	TGTGCCAGCAGCCAAGGTTTCGGCGGGACTAGACGCGAGACCCAGTACTTC	CASSQGFGGTRRETQYF
TRBV29-1	TRBJ2-4	.	few	TGCAGCGCTAGGCAGGGGCTCACAAACATTCAGTACTTC	CSARQGLTNIQYF
TRBV5-1	TRBJ2-4	.	.	TGCGCCAGCAGTCTGTTAGGAGGAATTCAGTACTTC	CASSLLGGIQYF
TRBV6-5	TRBJ1-6	TRBD1	few	TGTGCCAGCAGTTTCCAGGGACAGGGAACTCGATCACCCCTCCACTTT	CASSFQGQGTRSPLHF
TRBV20-1	TRBJ1-5	.	.	TGCAGTGCTAGATCAGGTAGCGGGTCCAATCAGCCCCAGCATTTT	CSARSGSGSNQPQHF
TRBV6-5	TRBJ1-1	.	few	TGTGCCAGCATTTTTCGAGGGCCCGCCGGCACTGAAGCTTTCTTT	CASIFRGPAGTEAFF
TRBV9	TRBJ1-5	TRBD1	few	TGTGCCAGCAGCGAGACAGGGGCGAACAATCAGCCCCAGCATTTT	CASSETGANNQPQHF
TRBV24-1	TRBJ2-2	.	few	TGTGCCACCAGCCCGGAGGGCTCCCGAAGGACCGGGGAGCTGTTTTTT	CATSPEGSRRTGELFF
TRBV7-2	TRBJ1-2	.	few	TGTGCCAGCAGCTTCACAAGCTATGGCTACACCTTC	CASSFTSYGYTF
TRBV4-3	TRBJ2-5	TRBD1	.	TGCGCCAGCAGCCGAGCAGGGGGTCGACAAGGGGAGACCCAGTACTTC	CASSRAGGRQGETQYF
TRBV29-1	TRBJ1-1	TRBD1	few	TGCAGCGATCTTATGACAGGGGCGAACACTGAAGCTTTCTTT	CSDLMTGANTEAFF
TRBV29-1	TRBJ1-2	.	.	TGCAGCGTTGAGGGGGGTACGGGCTATGGCTACACCTTC	CSVEGGTGYGYTF
TRBV18	TRBJ2-7	.	.	TGTGCCAGCTCACCCCAGGACCTCTACGAGCAGTACTTC	CASSPQDLYEQYF
TRBV6-1	TRBJ1-1	.	.	TGTGCCAGCACTCCAGGCGGGGTAGGGACTGAAGCTTTCTTT	CASTPGGVGTEAFF
TRBV12-3/TRBV12-4	TRBJ2-5	.	few	TGTGCCAGCAGAACAGGCGGAACAGGGTTACAAGAGACCCAGTACTTC	CASRTGGTGLQETQYF
TRBV7-6	TRBJ1-5	.	.	TGTGCCAGCAGCTCCACGGTGGGGGGCGGGGGCAATCAGCCCCAGCATTTT	CASSSTVGGGGNQPQHF